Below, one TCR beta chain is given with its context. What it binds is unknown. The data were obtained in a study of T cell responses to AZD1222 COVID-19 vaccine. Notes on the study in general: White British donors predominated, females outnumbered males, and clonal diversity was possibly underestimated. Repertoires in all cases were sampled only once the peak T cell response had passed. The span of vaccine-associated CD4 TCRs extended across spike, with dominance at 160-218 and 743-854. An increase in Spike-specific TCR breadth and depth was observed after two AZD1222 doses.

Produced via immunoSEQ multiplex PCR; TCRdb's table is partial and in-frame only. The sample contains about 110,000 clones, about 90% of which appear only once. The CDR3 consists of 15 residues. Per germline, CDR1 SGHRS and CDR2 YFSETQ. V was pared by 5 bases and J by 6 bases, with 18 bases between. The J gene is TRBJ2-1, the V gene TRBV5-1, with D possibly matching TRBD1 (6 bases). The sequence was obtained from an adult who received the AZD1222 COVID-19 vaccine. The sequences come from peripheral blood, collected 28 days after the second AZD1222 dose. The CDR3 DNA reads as TGCGCCAGCAGGCCACAGGGTTCGCAGGGCAATGAGCAGTTCTTC. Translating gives CASRPQGSQGNEQFF.